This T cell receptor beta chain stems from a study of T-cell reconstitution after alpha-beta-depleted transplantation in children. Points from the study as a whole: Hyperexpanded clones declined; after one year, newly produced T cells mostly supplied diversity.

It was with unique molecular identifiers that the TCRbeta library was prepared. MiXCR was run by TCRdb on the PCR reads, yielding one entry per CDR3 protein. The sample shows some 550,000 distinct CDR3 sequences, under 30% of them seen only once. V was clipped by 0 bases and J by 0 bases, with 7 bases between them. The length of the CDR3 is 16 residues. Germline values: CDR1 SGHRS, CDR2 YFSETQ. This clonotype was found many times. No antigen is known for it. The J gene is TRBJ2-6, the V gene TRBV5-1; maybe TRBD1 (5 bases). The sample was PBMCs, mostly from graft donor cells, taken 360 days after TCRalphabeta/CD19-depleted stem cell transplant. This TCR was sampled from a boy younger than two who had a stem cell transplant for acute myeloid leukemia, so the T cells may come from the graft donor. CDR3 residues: CASSLEGSSGANVLTF. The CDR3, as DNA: TGCGCCAGCAGCTTGGAGGGGTCCTCTGGGGCCAACGTCCTGACTTTC. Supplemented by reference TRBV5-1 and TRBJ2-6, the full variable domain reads KAGVTQTPRYLIKTRGQQVTLSCSPISGHRSVSWYQQTPGQGLQFLFEYFSETQRNKGNFPGRFSGRQFSNSRSEMNVSTLELGDSALYLCASSLEGSSGANVLTFGAGSRLTVL.